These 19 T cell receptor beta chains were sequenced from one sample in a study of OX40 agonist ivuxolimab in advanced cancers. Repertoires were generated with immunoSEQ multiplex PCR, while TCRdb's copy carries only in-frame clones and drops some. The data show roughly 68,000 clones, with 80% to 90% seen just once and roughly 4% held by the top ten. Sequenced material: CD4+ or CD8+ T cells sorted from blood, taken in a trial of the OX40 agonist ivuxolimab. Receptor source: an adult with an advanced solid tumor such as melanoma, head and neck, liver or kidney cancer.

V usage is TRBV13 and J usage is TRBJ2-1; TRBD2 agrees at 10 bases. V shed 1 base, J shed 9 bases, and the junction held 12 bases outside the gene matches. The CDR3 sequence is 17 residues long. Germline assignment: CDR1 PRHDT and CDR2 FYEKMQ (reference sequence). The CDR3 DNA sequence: TGTGCCAGCAGCTTAGTAGTAGCGGGGGGAGAAAGAGGTGAGCAGTTCTTC. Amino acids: CASSLVVAGGERGEQFF.

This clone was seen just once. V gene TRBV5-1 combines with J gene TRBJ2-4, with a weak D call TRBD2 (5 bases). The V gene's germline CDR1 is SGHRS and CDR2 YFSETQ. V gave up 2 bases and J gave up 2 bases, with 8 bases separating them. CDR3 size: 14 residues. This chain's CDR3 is CASSFGDSKNIQYF. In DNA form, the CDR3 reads TGCGCCAGCAGCTTCGGGGATTCCAAAAACATTCAGTACTTC.

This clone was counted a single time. The CDR3 region has the DNA TGCGCCAGCAGTGAGTCAAGGCTAGCGGAGGGAACCTACGAGCAGTACTTC. Protein product: CASSESRLAEGTYEQYF. J is TRBJ2-7 and V is TRBV10-1, with 7 bases lining up with TRBD2. Germline CDR1 WNHNN, CDR2 SYGVQD (reference sequence). V gave up 0 bases and J gave up 2 bases; unmatched junction bases: 10. The CDR3 sequence is 17 residues long.

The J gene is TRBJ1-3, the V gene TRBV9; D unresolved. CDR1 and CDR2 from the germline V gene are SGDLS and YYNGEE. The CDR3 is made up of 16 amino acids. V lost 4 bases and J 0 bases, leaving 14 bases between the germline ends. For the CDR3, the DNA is TGTGCCAGCAGCCCCAACCCGGGATACTCTGGAAACACCATATATTTT. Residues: CASSPNPGYSGNTIYF. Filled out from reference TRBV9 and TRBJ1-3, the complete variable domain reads DSGVTQTPKHLITATGQRVTLRCSPRSGDLSVYWYQQSLDQGLQFLIQYYNGEERAKGNILERFSAQQFPDLHSELNLSSLELGDSALYFCASSPNPGYSGNTIYFGEGSWLTVV.

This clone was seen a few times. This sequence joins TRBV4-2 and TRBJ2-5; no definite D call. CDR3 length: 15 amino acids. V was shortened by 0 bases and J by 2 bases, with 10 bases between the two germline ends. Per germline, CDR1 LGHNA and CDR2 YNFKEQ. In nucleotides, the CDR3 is TGTGCCAGCAGCCAAGAAACGGTAGCACAAGAGACCCAGTACTTC. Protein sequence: CASSQETVAQETQYF.

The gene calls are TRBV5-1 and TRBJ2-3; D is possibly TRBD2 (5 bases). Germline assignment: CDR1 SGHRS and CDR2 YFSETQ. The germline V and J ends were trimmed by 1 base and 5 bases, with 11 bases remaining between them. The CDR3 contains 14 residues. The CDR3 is CASSLTGNKDTQYF. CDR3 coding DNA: TGCGCCAGCAGCTTGACGGGGAACAAAGATACGCAGTATTTT.

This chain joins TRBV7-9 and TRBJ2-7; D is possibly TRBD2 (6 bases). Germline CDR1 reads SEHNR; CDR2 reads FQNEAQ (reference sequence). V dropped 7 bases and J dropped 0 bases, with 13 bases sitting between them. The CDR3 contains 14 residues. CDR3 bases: TGTGCCAGCAACGGGGGTAGCGCCTCCTACGAGCAGTACTTC. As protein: CASNGGSASYEQYF.

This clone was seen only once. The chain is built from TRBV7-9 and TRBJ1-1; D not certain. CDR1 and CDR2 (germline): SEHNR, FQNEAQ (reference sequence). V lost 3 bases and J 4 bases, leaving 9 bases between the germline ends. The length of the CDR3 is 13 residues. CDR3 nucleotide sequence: TGTGCCAGCAGCTTTCAAGAGGCCACTGAAGCTTTCTTT. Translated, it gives CASSFQEATEAFF.

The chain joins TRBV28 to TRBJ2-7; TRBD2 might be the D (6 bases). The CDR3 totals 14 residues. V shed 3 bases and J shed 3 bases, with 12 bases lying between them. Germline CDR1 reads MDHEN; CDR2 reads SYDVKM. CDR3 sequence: CASSFPGRGYEQYF. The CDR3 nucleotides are TGTGCCAGCAGTTTCCCCGGGAGAGGCTACGAGCAGTACTTC.

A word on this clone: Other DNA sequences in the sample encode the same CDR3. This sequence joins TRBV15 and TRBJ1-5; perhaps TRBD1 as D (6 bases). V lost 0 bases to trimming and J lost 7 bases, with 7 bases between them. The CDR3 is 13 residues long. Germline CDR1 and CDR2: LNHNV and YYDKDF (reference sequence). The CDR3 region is CATSRDQGQPQHF. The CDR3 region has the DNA TGTGCCACCAGCAGAGATCAGGGGCAGCCCCAGCATTTT.

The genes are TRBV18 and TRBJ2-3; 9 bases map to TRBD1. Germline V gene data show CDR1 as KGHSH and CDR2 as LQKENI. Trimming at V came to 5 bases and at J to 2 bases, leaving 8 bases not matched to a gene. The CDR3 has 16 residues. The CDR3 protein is CASSRTGTGTTDTQYF. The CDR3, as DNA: TGTGCCAGCTCAAGGACCGGGACAGGGACCACAGATACGCAGTATTTT. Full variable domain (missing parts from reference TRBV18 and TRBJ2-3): NAGVMQNPRHLVRRRGQEARLRCSPMKGHSHVYWYRQLPEEGLKFMVYLQKENIIDESGMPKERFSAEFPKEGPSILRIQQVVRGDSAAYFCASSRTGTGTTDTQYFGPGTRLTVL.

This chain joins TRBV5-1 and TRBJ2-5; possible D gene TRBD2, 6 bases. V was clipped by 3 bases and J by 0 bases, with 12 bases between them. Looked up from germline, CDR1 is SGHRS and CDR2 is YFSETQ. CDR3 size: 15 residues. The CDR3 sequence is CASSWAGTNQETQYF. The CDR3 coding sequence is TGCGCCAGCAGCTGGGCGGGAACGAACCAAGAGACCCAGTACTTC.

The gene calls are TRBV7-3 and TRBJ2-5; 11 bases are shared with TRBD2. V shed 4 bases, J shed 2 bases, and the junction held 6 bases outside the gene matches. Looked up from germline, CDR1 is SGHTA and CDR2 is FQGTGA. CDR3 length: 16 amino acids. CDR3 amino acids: CASSSAGTSGQETQYF. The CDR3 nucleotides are TGTGCCAGCAGCTCCGCCGGGACTAGCGGACAAGAGACCCAGTACTTC.

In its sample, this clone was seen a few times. Written as DNA, the CDR3 is TGTGCCAGCAGCTTGGGGGACTTCTCCTACGAGCAGTACTTC. As protein: CASSLGDFSYEQYF. The V and J genes are TRBV5-8 and TRBJ2-7; D perhaps matches TRBD2 (6 bases). Trimming left V 0 bases short and J 0 bases short, with 7 bases between. CDR1 SGHTS and CDR2 YDEGEE come from the germline V gene. The CDR3 runs 14 residues.

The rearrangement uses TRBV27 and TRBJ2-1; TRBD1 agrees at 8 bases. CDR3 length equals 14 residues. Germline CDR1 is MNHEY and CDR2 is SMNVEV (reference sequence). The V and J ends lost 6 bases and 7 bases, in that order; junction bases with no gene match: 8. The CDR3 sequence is CASSQRTGRNEQFF. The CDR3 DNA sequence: TGTGCCAGCAGCCAAAGGACAGGGAGGAATGAGCAGTTCTTC.

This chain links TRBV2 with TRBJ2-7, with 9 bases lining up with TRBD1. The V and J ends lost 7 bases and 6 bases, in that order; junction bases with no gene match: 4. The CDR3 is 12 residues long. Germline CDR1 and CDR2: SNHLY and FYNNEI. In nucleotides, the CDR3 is TGTGCCAGCACAACAGGGGGCGGCGAGCAGTACTTC. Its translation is CASTTGGGEQYF.

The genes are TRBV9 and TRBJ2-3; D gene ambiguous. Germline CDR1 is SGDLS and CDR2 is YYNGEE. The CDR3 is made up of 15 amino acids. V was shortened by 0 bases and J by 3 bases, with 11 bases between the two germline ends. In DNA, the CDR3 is TGTGCCAGCAGCGTAGGGACGGTTAGGACAGATACGCAGTATTTT. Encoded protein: CASSVGTVRTDTQYF.

The CDR3 region has the DNA TGTGCCAGCAGCTCCGGGACACCAGTAACAGATACGCAGTATTTT. It is translated as CASSSGTPVTDTQYF. The chain uses TRBV11-2 and TRBJ2-3; possible D gene TRBD1, 6 bases. V dropped 4 bases and J dropped 3 bases, with 14 bases sitting between them. The V gene's germline CDR1 is SGHAT and CDR2 FQNNGV. CDR3 size: 15 residues.

The CDR3 is CASSLTPQGGRTDTQYF. CDR3 in DNA: TGTGCCAGCAGCTTGACACCCCAAGGGGGGAGGACAGATACGCAGTATTTT. V gene TRBV5-5 combines with J gene TRBJ2-3; D may be TRBD1 or TRBD2 (6 bases each). Germline CDR1 is SGHKS and CDR2 is YYEKEE (reference sequence). The CDR3 length is 17 residues. Trimming took 1 base from V and 3 from J, leaving 18 bases between them.